Below are 20 T cell receptor beta chains sequenced from a single sample in a study of preoperative IRX-2 immunotherapy in early breast cancer. Treatment indicated: preoperative locoregional IRX-2 cytokine immunotherapy. Repertoires were generated with immunoSEQ multiplex PCR, while TCRdb's copy carries only in-frame clones and drops some. Among a few thousand clones, roughly 80% were seen once, and the ten largest hold under 7%. This specimen consisted of tumor tissue, obtained before IRX-2 immunotherapy. Source of these receptors: a human donor with breast cancer.

This clone was detected a few times. The chain employs TRBV7-1 and TRBJ2-2; D unresolved. TRBV7-1 is placed among ORFs of uncertain function. V dropped 4 bases and J dropped 3 bases, with 6 bases sitting between them. CDR3 length: 13 amino acids. The CDR3 bases are TGTGCCAGCAGCTTCCGTGACACCGGGGAGCTGTTTTTT. Its translation: CASSFRDTGELFF.

The chain links TRBV5-1 to TRBJ1-3; no clear D gene. Per germline, CDR1 SGHRS and CDR2 YFSETQ. V was cut by 4 bases and J by 4 bases, with 12 bases left in between. The CDR3 is 14 amino acids. Here the CDR3 reads CASSARAEGNTIYF. The CDR3 region has the DNA TGCGCCAGCAGCGCTAGGGCGGAGGGAAACACCATATATTTT.

The V gene is TRBV5-1, the J gene TRBJ2-3; D call uncertain. In germline, CDR1 is SGHRS, CDR2 YFSETQ. CDR3 length equals 16 residues. V dropped 0 bases and J dropped 4 bases, with 15 bases sitting between them. DNA of the CDR3: TGCGCCAGCAGCTTGGGAGCGTCTGCTCGTCCAGATACGCAGTATTTT. Its protein is CASSLGASARPDTQYF.

This clone has a single count. This chain links TRBV28 with TRBJ2-1, with D perhaps TRBD2 (6 bases). Trimming removed 3 bases from V and 8 bases from J, with 20 bases in between. Germline CDR1 MDHEN, CDR2 SYDVKM. CDR3 length: 16 amino acids. The CDR3 spells CASSFWGTGFYDEQFF. The CDR3 bases are TGTGCCAGCAGTTTTTGGGGGACTGGCTTTTACGATGAGCAGTTCTTC. The full variable domain, in which reference TRBV28 and TRBJ2-1 provide the parts outside the CDR3, is DVKVTQSSRYLVKRTGEKVFLECVQDMDHENMFWYRQDPGLGLRLIYFSYDVKMKEKGDIPEGYSVSREKKERFSLILESASTNQTSMYLCASSFWGTGFYDEQFFGPGTRLTVL.

V is TRBV18 and J is TRBJ1-1; possibly TRBD1 for D (5 bases). The CDR3 contains 13 residues. V was pared by 2 bases and J by 6 bases, with 10 bases between. From germline, CDR1 is KGHSH and CDR2 LQKENI. The CDR3 DNA is TGTGCCAGCTCACCAGTGGCAGGGCCTGAAGCTTTCTTT. It is translated as CASSPVAGPEAFF.

V usage is TRBV30 and J usage is TRBJ2-7, with D perhaps matching TRBD2 (7 bases). V was trimmed by 0 bases and J by 3 bases, leaving 18 bases between them. The CDR3 runs to 16 residues. From germline, CDR1 is GTSNPN and CDR2 SVGIG (reference sequence). DNA of the CDR3: TGTGCCTGGAGTGTGGTGGCGGGGAGGGGACACTACGAGCAGTACTTC. Its protein is CAWSVVAGRGHYEQYF.

In DNA, the CDR3 is TGTGCCAGCAACGGACAGGGAGGGGCCCGTGGAGCTTTCTTT. It codes for CASNGQGGARGAFF. The genes are TRBV6-8 and TRBJ1-1, with TRBD1 identical over 8 bases. The CDR3 length is 14 residues. Germline values: CDR1 MNHGY, CDR2 SAAAGT. V lost 7 bases, J lost 10 bases, and 14 bases stayed unmatched.

Details on this clone: Sequence at one end of the junction differs from germline and may be a read error. The V call is TRBV28, the J call TRBJ1-3; possibly TRBD1 for D (5 bases). Per germline, CDR1 MDHEN and CDR2 SYDVKM. This CDR3 spans 15 amino acids. This chain's CDR3 is CASRTSARGLAQTDF. In DNA form, the CDR3 reads TGTGCCAGCCGGACATCCGCCCGCGGTCTCGCCCAAACCGATTTT.

The rearrangement links TRBV19 to TRBJ1-6; possibly TRBD1 for D (5 bases). This CDR3 has 16 residues. The ends were cut back, 6 bases at V and 5 bases at J, with 17 bases in the middle. Germline V CDR1 and CDR2: LNHDA, SQIVND (reference sequence). The CDR3 reads CASRTDNGANNSPLHF. CDR3 DNA sequence: TGTGCCAGTAGGACAGACAACGGCGCTAATAATTCACCCCTCCACTTT.

This chain joins TRBV11-3 and TRBJ1-4, with TRBD1 matching 9 bases. Germline V lookup: CDR1 SGHNT, CDR2 YENEEA. Trimming took 4 bases from V and 7 from J; bases not matched to a gene: 10. The CDR3 runs to 16 residues. CDR3 protein: CASSSINRGPGEKLFF. CDR3 nucleotides: TGTGCCAGCAGCTCGATTAACAGGGGGCCAGGTGAAAAACTGTTTTTT.

This clone has more than one count but fewer than ten. This chain links TRBV11-3 with TRBJ2-6; D may correspond to TRBD1 or TRBD2 (6 bases each). CDR1 is SGHNT and CDR2 is YENEEA in the germline V gene. Trimming pared 5 bases from V and 0 bases from J, leaving 11 bases between. This CDR3 contains 16 residues. CDR3 in DNA: TGTGCCAGCAGCCAGAGGGGGGCCTCTGGGGCCAACGTCCTGACTTTC. Amino acid sequence: CASSQRGASGANVLTF.

For this clone: One junction end disagrees with the germline gene, perhaps due to a read error. The gene calls are TRBV6-8 and TRBJ1-2, with 12 bases that match TRBD1. CDR1 MNHGY and CDR2 SAAAGT come from the germline V gene. The CDR3 sequence is 15 residues long. For the CDR3, the DNA is TGTGCCAGCAGTGACTCCGGGACAGGGGGCGATGGCTACACCTTC. As protein: CASSDSGTGGDGYTF.

The chain links TRBV11-3 to TRBJ1-1, with D possibly being TRBD1 (5 bases). The CDR3 consists of 14 residues. Per the germline V gene, CDR1 is SGHNT and CDR2 is YENEEA. The germline V and J ends were trimmed by 5 bases and 3 bases, with 13 bases remaining between them. The CDR3 DNA is TGTGCCAGCAGCGCCCAGGGCGGTCACACTGAAGCTTTCTTT. It yields the protein CASSAQGGHTEAFF.

The rearrangement links TRBV12-2 to TRBJ1-2; TRBD1 is taken as the D call from the table, unchecked against the DNA. TRBV12-2 is designated a pseudogene. The CDR3 covers 17 residues. The CDR3 DNA follows: TGTGCAAGTCGCTTAGGGTTGGAGGGGGCGCGAGCGGGTGGCTACACCTTC. This encodes CASRLGLEGARAGGYTF.

This chain uses TRBV5-1 with TRBJ1-1; 8 nucleotides line up with TRBD1. The CDR3 sequence is 14 residues long. V was pared by 7 bases and J by 7 bases, with 12 bases of the junction left unmatched. Germline lookup yields CDR1 SGHRS and CDR2 YFSETQ. Here the CDR3 DNA reads TGCGCCAGCGGACAGGGAGATGGGGCACATGAAGCTTTCTTT. Its translation is CASGQGDGAHEAFF.

The V call is TRBV29-1, the J call TRBJ2-1, with a weak D call TRBD1 (5 bases). The CDR3 runs to 13 residues. V was cut by 6 bases and J by 0 bases, with 9 bases left in between. Germline CDR1 reads SQVTM; CDR2 reads ANQGSEA. CDR3 region: CSVKGHSYNEQFF. The CDR3 DNA reads as TGCAGCGTGAAGGGGCACTCCTACAATGAGCAGTTCTTC.

By share, this clone counts as large. The chain has TRBV11-3 and TRBJ2-6; D is ambiguous. There are 17 residues in the CDR3. The V and J ends lost 3 bases and 0 bases respectively, with 12 bases between them. Germline values: CDR1 SGHNT, CDR2 YENEEA. The CDR3 sequence: CASSFSGPHSGANVLTF. CDR3 DNA: TGTGCCAGCAGCTTCTCCGGGCCCCACTCTGGGGCCAACGTCCTGACTTTC. The full variable domain, its missing parts supplied by reference TRBV11-3 and TRBJ2-6, is EAGVVQSPRYKIIEKKQPVAFWCNPISGHNTLYWYLQNLGQGPELLIRYENEEAVDDSQLPKDRFSAERLKGVDSTLKIQPAELGDSAVYLCASSFSGPHSGANVLTFGAGSRLTVL.

This sequence joins TRBV6-8 and TRBJ1-1; D might be TRBD1 (5 bases). This CDR3 spans 13 amino acids. Germline CDR1 is MNHGY and CDR2 is SAAAGT. The V end lost 0 bases, the J end lost 6 bases, and 8 bases lay between the germline ends. CDR3 DNA: TGTGCCAGCAGTTACTCTTGGACATCTGAAGCTTTCTTT. Residues: CASSYSWTSEAFF.

The J gene is TRBJ1-1, the V gene TRBV12-5; maybe TRBD1 (5 bases). The CDR3 sequence is 12 residues long. Germline CDR1 and CDR2: LGHNT and FRNRAP. CDR3 sequence reads: CASGQLGTEAFF. Here the CDR3 DNA reads TGTGCCAGCGGACAACTGGGCACTGAAGCTTTCTTT.

The genes are TRBV11-3 and TRBJ2-1; TRBD2 is a possible D gene (5 bases). The germline CDR1 and CDR2 sequences are SGHNT and YENEEA. V was clipped by 2 bases and J by 0 bases, with 11 bases between them. The length of the CDR3 is 16 residues. The CDR3 nucleotides read TGTGCCAGCAGCTTATCGGCGGGCACCTCCTACAATGAGCAGTTCTTC. Its protein product is CASSLSAGTSYNEQFF.